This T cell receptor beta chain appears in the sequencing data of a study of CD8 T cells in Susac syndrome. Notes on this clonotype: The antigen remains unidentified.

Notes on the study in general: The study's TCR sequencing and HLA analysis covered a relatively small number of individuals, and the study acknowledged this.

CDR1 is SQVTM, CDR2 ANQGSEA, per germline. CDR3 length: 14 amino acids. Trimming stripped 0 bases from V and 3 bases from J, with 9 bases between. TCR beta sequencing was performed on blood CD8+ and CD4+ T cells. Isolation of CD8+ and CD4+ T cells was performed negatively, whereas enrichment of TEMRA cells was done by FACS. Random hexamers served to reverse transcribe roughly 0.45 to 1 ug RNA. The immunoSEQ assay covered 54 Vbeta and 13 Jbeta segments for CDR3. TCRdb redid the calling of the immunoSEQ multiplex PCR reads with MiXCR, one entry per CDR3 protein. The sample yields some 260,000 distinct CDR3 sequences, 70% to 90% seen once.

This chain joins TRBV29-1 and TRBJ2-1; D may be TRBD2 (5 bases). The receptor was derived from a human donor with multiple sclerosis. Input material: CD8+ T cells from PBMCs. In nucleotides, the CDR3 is TGCAGCGTTGAAGATCGCGGAGGCTACAATGAGCAGTTCTTC. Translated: CSVEDRGGYNEQFF.